These T cell receptor beta chains were read from a single sample in a study of T cells in Graves' hyperthyroidism and ophthalmopathy. From the multiplex PCR reads, TCRdb called clonotypes with MiXCR, one entry per CDR3 protein. The table has 500,000 to 800,000 distinct CDR3 sequences, just under 45% seen once. The material sequenced was peripheral blood or thyroid tissue (not recorded which). These receptors originate from an adult man with Graves' disease, either hyperthyroidism or ophthalmopathy (not recorded which). CDR3s include the opening cysteine and the closing phenylalanine or tryptophan. A D gene is named only where the DNA matches it firmly. Where a row states a size, it is once, few, many or the class of an expanded clone; other rows omit it.

NA	NA	TRBV7-6	TRBJ2-2	CASSYMWETGELFF	TGTGCCAGCAGCTATATGTGGGAGACCGGGGAGCTGTTTTTT
NA	NA	TRBV11-2	TRBJ1-4	CASRFREKLFF	TGTGCCAGCAGATTCAGGGAAAAACTGTTTTTT
TRBD2	NA	TRBV20-1	TRBJ2-5	CSARDYDAGGRETQYF	TGCAGTGCTAGAGATTATGACGCGGGGGGGCGCGAGACCCAGTACTTC
TRBD1	NA	TRBV29-1	TRBJ1-1	CSAVGGQTGRYGTEAFF	TGCAGCGCCGTTGGGGGACAGACAGGGCGGTATGGCACTGAAGCTTTCTTT
NA	many	TRBV24-1	TRBJ1-5	CATSDGGWYSNQPQHF	TGTGCCACCAGTGATGGTGGTTGGTATAGCAATCAGCCCCAGCATTTT
TRBD1	NA	TRBV20-1	TRBJ1-5	CSAAGTGDPLSNQPQHF	TGCAGTGCCGCCGGGACAGGGGATCCCCTTAGCAATCAGCCCCAGCATTTT
NA	NA	TRBV25-1	TRBJ1-1	CASSATGSGTEAFF	TGTGCCAGCAGTGCCACAGGGTCGGGCACTGAAGCTTTCTTT
NA	NA	TRBV29-1	TRBJ1-3	CSVDGFGNTIYF	TGCAGCGTTGACGGGTTTGGGAACACCATATATTTT
NA	NA	TRBV6-6	TRBJ2-7	CASSYSRGHEQYF	TGTGCCAGCAGTTACTCGAGAGGGCACGAGCAGTACTTC
NA	NA	TRBV7-9	TRBJ1-2	CASSLAQGTYGYTF	TGTGCCAGCAGCTTGGCCCAGGGAACCTATGGCTACACCTTC
TRBD1	many	TRBV10-1	TRBJ2-5	CASSADRGSETQYF	TGCGCCAGCAGTGCAGACAGGGGGAGTGAGACCCAGTACTTC
NA	NA	TRBV6-5	TRBJ2-5	CASSSPQTSETQYF	TGTGCCAGCAGTTCCCCCCAGACCTCGGAGACCCAGTACTTC
TRBD1	many	TRBV10-3	TRBJ1-5	CAISEDRGPNQPQHF	TGTGCCATCAGTGAGGACAGGGGACCCAATCAGCCCCAGCATTTT
NA	NA	TRBV20-1	TRBJ2-5	CSARESGGFGEAQYF	TGCAGTGCTAGAGAATCAGGGGGGTTCGGAGAGGCCCAGTACTTC
NA	many	TRBV6-6	TRBJ1-2	CASSAPGGGYTF	TGTGCCAGCAGTGCCCCGGGGGGTGGCTACACCTTC
NA	NA	TRBV20-1	TRBJ1-1	CSASEGLNTEAFF	TGCAGTGCTAGCGAGGGCCTGAACACTGAAGCTTTCTTT
NA	NA	TRBV11-1	TRBJ1-2	CASSVVDSTNYGYTF	TGTGCCAGCAGCGTTGTGGACAGCACTAACTATGGCTACACCTTC
TRBD1	NA	TRBV7-2	TRBJ2-2	CASSQFDTGADTGELFF	TGTGCCAGCAGCCAATTCGACACAGGGGCTGACACCGGGGAGCTGTTTTTT
NA	few	TRBV7-9	TRBJ2-5	CASSLASAKETQYF	TGTGCCAGCAGCTTAGCCTCGGCGAAAGAGACCCAGTACTTC
NA	once	TRBV5-1	TRBJ2-7	CASSEGGGTTFYEQYF	TGCGCCAGCAGCGAAGGAGGGGGGACTACCTTCTACGAGCAGTACTTC
NA	NA	TRBV11-2	TRBJ2-7	CARSLHGYEQYF	TGTGCCAGAAGCTTACATGGTTACGAGCAGTACTTC
NA	many	TRBV7-7	TRBJ2-5	CASSYVGSETQYF	TGTGCTAGCAGTTACGTAGGTTCTGAGACCCAGTACTTC
TRBD2	few	TRBV6-6	TRBJ2-7	CASSYGPGLAGGGWYEQYF	TGTGCCAGCAGTTACGGTCCGGGACTAGCGGGAGGGGGGTGGTACGAGCAGTACTTC
NA	many	TRBV15	TRBJ2-7	CATSRSGATYEQYF	TGTGCCACCAGCAGATCGGGGGCTACCTACGAGCAGTACTTC
NA	many	TRBV7-2	TRBJ1-1	CASSPLGNTEAFF	TGTGCCAGCAGCCCCCTGGGGAACACTGAAGCTTTCTTT
TRBD1	many	TRBV7-3	TRBJ1-1	CASSSGQGRWNTEAFF	TGTGCCAGCAGCTCCGGACAGGGTCGATGGAACACTGAAGCTTTCTTT
NA	NA	TRBV7-9	TRBJ1-4	CASSQRGPGQLNEKLFF	TGTGCCAGCAGCCAGAGGGGACCGGGGCAGTTAAATGAAAAACTGTTTTTT
NA	NA	TRBV6-6	TRBJ2-7	CASSPRTVYEQYF	TGTGCCAGCAGTCCCCGGACTGTATACGAGCAGTACTTC